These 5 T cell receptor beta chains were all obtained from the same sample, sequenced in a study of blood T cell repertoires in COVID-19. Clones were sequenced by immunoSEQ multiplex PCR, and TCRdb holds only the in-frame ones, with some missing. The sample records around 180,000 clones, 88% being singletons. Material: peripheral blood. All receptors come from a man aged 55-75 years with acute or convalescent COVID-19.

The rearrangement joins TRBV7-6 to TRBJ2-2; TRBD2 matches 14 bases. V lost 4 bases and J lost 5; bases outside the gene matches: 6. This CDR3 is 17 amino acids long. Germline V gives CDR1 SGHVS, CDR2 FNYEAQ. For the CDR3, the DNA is TGTGCCAGCAGCTCCGGGACTAGCGGGAGTTTGACCGGGGAGCTGTTTTTT. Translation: CASSSGTSGSLTGELFF.

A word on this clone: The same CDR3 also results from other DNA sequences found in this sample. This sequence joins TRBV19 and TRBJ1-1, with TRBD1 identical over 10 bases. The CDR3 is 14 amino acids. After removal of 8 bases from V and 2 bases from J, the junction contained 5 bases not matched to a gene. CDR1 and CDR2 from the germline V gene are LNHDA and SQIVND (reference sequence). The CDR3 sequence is CASSTGGLNTEAFF. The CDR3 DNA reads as TGTGCCAGTTCGACAGGGGGCCTCAACACTGAAGCTTTCTTT.

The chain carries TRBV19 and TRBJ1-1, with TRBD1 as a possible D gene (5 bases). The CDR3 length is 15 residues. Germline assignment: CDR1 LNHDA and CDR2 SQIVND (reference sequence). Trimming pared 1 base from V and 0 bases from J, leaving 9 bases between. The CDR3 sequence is CASSIVGEVNTEAFF. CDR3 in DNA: TGTGCCAGTAGTATAGTGGGGGAGGTGAACACTGAAGCTTTCTTT.

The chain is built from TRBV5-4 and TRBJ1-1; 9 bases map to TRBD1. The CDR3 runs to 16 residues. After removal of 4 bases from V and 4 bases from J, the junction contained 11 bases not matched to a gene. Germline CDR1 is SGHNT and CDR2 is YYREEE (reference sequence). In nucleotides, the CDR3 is TGTGCCAGCAGCCGCGGAAACAGGGGGCGAGGCACTGAAGCTTTCTTT. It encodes CASSRGNRGRGTEAFF.

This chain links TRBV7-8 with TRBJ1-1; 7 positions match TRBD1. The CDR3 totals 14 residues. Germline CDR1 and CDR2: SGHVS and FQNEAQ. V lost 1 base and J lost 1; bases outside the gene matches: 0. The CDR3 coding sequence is TGTGCCAGCAGCTTAGGGACAGGGAACACTGAAGCTTTCTTT. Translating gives CASSLGTGNTEAFF. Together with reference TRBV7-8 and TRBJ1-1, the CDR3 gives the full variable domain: GAGVSQSPRYKVAKRGQDVALRCDPISGHVSLFWYQQALGQGPEFLTYFQNEAQLDKSGLPSDRFFAERPEGSVSTLKIQRTQQEDSAVYLCASSLGTGNTEAFFGQGTRLTVV.